The T cell receptor (beta chain) described here comes from a study of shared clonotypes between healthy human individuals. Study results and limitations: In contrast to clonotypes shared by all four donors, non-shared clonotypes had lower generation probabilities.

In regard to this clone: The antigen is not known.

Germline V gene data show CDR1 as MNHEY and CDR2 as SVGAGI. Trimming removed 2 bases from V and 0 bases from J, with 11 bases in between. This CDR3 is 15 amino acids long. The repertoire was sequenced with immunoSEQ multiplex PCR; TCRdb's copy has only in-frame clones and lacks some. The sample lists over 2 million clones, about 95% occurring once. CD45RO-negative cells were positively selected for CCR7, leaving out terminally differentiated effector memory CD45RA+ cells. The sample comprised naive CD8+ T cells sorted from blood. This sequence was found in a man younger than 30 in good health. The chain has TRBV6-5 and TRBJ2-7; tentatively, D is TRBD2 (5 bases). The CDR3 sequence is CASSYGELSSYEQYF. In nucleotides, the CDR3 is TGTGCCAGCAGTTACGGGGAGCTGAGCTCCTACGAGCAGTACTTC.